This T cell receptor (beta chain) was sequenced during a study of Graves' ophthalmopathy and Graves' hyperthyroidism (dated by TCRdb to 2016 to 2018). For context, the study as a whole: Hyperthyroidism was considered stable if no progression to ophthalmopathy occurred within 18 months of follow-up. After sampling, hyperthyroidism patients received methimazole starting at 30 mg daily, and ophthalmopathy patients received high-dose intravenous methylprednisolone. In total, approximately 130 blood samples were TCR-sequenced: some 43 ophthalmopathy, 75 hyperthyroidism and some 17 hyperthyroidism-to-ophthalmopathy patients. In about 6 hyperthyroidism patients, T-cell repertoires of thyroid tissue and blood were compared. To explore V-J signatures that distinguish ophthalmopathy from hyperthyroidism, a discovery set of 100 patients was enrolled, made up of 40 to 45 with ophthalmopathy and under 65 with stable hyperthyroidism. TCR beta repertoire signatures were used to distinguish Graves' ophthalmopathy from Graves' hyperthyroidism and to predict progression to ophthalmopathy. An independent validation cohort was composed of fewer than 20 hyperthyroidism patients and around 16 patients who later progressed from hyperthyroidism to ophthalmopathy.

Hyperthyroidism patients were newly diagnosed, with disease duration under 2 months, and aged 18 to 65 years. Anyone with other autoimmune diseases, uncontrolled infections, pregnancy or lactation was excluded from the study. Diagnosis was based on clinical symptoms, serum thyroxine, TRAb, thyroid ultrasound and orbital computed tomography. Total RNA was extracted using Trizol reagent, and RNA quality was checked on an Agilent 2100 Bioanalyzer. Points the paper makes about the study in general: In validation, the model predicted ophthalmopathy progression with more than 55% sensitivity and roughly 72% specificity; approximately 12 predicted patients were CT-confirmed with GO in a median of approximately 6.5 months. Most expanded thyroid clonotypes with a frequency above 0.001 also appeared in blood, which suggests that blood repertoires may reflect the immune response in the thyroid. No statistical method was used to set the sample size in advance, and the investigators knew which group each participant was assigned to. The 13-signature model separated ophthalmopathy from stable hyperthyroidism with around 90% sensitivity and roughly 84% specificity in cross-validation, and 80%/75% in the test set.

The germline V gene encodes CDR1 SGHTA and CDR2 FQGNSA. V loses 1 base, J loses 5 bases, and the germline ends lie 8 bases apart. From the cysteine through the phenylalanine, the CDR3 covers 13 amino acids. Only the CDR3 part of the read is kept: 39 bases, read in frame from the first base. For repertoire sequencing, TCR beta CDR3 regions were amplified from RNA transcripts. HTBI primers and the Qiagen OneStep RT-PCR kit were used in a first-round RT-PCR, which was followed by a second-round multiplex PCR, size selection and purification. The libraries underwent paired-end sequencing with 100 bp reads on an Illumina HiSeq2000. As for the authors' bioinformatics: SOAPnuke was used to process the reads, removing any read that contained adapters or uncalled bases, had a mean Phred below 15, or lacked an exact match to the constant primer or identifier. High-quality paired reads were merged with COPE v1.2.5. Each unique nucleotide sequence was treated as a clonotype, and MiTCR v1.1 was used to align the clonotypes to the IMGT TRB V, D and J references. The analysis was limited to V-J combinations with a frequency above 0.0001, which together covered around 99% of the repertoires. For each V-J combination, a TCR clonal expansion and chaos score was defined as the ratio of F50 clonal expansion to chaos observed in the TCRdist matrix. Welch's t-statistics and random forest were used to reduce the features to 10 to 15 V-J combinations, which were then used as input to a naive Bayes classifier. The Morisita-Horn index was used to measure how similar the thyroid and blood repertoires were. The raw public reads went through TCRdb reprocessing: fastp at Q25, MiXCR clone calling, in-frame beta chains kept. One record per CDR3 amino acid sequence lists the most common genes and DNA. TCRdb, not the authors, supplied the V and J calls. This sample is represented by 900,000 to 1,200,000 distinct CDR3 sequences; around a third of them were singletons. The biggest ten clones account for over 8.5% of the sample.

This clonotype was counted ten times or more. The clone's antigen remains unknown. Base-call qualities are not available, and no considerably larger clone is one nucleotide away. The chain is assembled from TRBV7-2 and TRBJ2-5, with the D gene not clear enough to name. This TCR derives from an adult man with Graves' hyperthyroidism. Sequencing was done on a sample of peripheral blood or thyroid tissue (not recorded which). The nucleotides read TGTGCCAGCAGCTTAGGCCGGCATGAGACCCAGTACTTC. Its product reads: CASSLGRHETQYF. Here the CDR3 is joined to the reference TRBV7-2 and TRBJ2-5 genes, and the full variable domain is: GAGVSQSPSNKVTEKGKDVELRCDPISGHTALYWYRQSLGQGLEFLIYFQGNSAPDKSGLPSDRFSAERTGGSVSTLTIQRTQQEDSAVYLCASSLGRHETQYFGPGTRLLVL.